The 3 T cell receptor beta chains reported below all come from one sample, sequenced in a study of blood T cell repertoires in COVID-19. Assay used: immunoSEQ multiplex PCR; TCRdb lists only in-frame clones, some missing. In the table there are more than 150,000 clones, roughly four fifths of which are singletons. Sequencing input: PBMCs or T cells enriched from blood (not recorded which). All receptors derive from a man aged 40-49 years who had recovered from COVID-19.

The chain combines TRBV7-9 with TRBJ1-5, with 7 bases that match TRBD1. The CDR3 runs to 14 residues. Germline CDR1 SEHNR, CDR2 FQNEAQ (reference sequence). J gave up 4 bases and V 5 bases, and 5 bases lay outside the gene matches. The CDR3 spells CASSVGTENQPQHF. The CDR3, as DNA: TGTGCCAGCAGCGTGGGGACAGAGAATCAGCCCCAGCATTTT.

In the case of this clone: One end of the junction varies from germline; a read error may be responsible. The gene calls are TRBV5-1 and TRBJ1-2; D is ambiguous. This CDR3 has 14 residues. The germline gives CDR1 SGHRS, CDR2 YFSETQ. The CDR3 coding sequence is TGCGCCAGCAGCCCAACCATGCCTCTCGACGGAGTTGGATTC. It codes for CASSPTMPLDGVGF.

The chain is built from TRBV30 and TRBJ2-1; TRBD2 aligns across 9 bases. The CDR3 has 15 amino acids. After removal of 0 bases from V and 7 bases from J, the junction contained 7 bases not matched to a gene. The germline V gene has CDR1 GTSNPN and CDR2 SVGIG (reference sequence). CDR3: CAWSVLVAGENEQFF. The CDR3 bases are TGTGCCTGGAGTGTACTGGTAGCGGGAGAGAATGAGCAGTTCTTC. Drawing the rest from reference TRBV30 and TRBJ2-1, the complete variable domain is SQTIHQWPATLVQPVGSPLSLECTVEGTSNPNLYWYRQAAGRGLQLLFYSVGIGQISSEVPQNLSASRPQDRQFILSSKKLLLSDSGFYLCAWSVLVAGENEQFFGPGTRLTVL.